This is a list of T cell receptor beta chains from one sample in a study of identifying expanded T cells in peripheral blood. TCRdb keeps only in-frame clones here, not all; method: immunoSEQ multiplex PCR. Found here are tens of thousands of clones, about 83% of them singletons; the top ten hold about 18%. The specimen was blood. The receptors originated from a person aged 18-69 years in good health. Both conserved end residues are part of each CDR3. A D gene is named only where the DNA matches it firmly. Only part of the rows carry a size: once, few, many, or a class if the clone is expanded.

D gene: TRBD1; J gene: TRBJ1-1; V gene: TRBV5-8; CDR3 length: 15; clone size: -; CDR3 protein: CASSDGTGRNTEAFF; CDR3 DNA: TGTGCCAGCAGCGATGGGACAGGAAGGAACACTGAAGCTTTCTTT
D gene: -; J gene: TRBJ2-3; V gene: TRBV9; CDR3 length: 16; clone size: -; CDR3 protein: CASSVGVDPTIDTQYF; CDR3 DNA: TGTGCCAGCAGCGTGGGTGTCGACCCTACAATTGATACGCAGTATTTT
D gene: TRBD1; J gene: TRBJ2-3; V gene: TRBV11-3; CDR3 length: 15; clone size: few; CDR3 protein: CASSLGTGFTDTQYF; CDR3 DNA: TGTGCCAGCAGCTTAGGGACAGGGTTCACAGATACGCAGTATTTT
D gene: -; J gene: TRBJ1-1; V gene: TRBV5-4; CDR3 length: 13; clone size: -; CDR3 protein: CASSFKGLPEAFF; CDR3 DNA: TGTGCCAGCAGCTTCAAGGGGTTGCCTGAAGCTTTCTTT
D gene: TRBD1; J gene: TRBJ2-5; V gene: TRBV5-6; CDR3 length: 15; clone size: -; CDR3 protein: CASSSPGQGKETQYF; CDR3 DNA: TGTGCCAGCAGTTCTCCTGGACAGGGGAAAGAGACCCAGTACTTC
D gene: -; J gene: TRBJ2-1; V gene: TRBV7-2; CDR3 length: 12; clone size: -; CDR3 protein: CASSFLVDEQFF; CDR3 DNA: TGTGCCAGCAGCTTCCTAGTCGATGAGCAGTTCTTC
D gene: TRBD1; J gene: TRBJ1-1; V gene: TRBV5-1; CDR3 length: 16; clone size: -; CDR3 protein: CASSVLRDRGWREAFF; CDR3 DNA: TGCGCCAGCAGCGTACTTAGGGACAGGGGTTGGCGGGAAGCTTTCTTT
D gene: -; J gene: TRBJ2-1; V gene: TRBV27; CDR3 length: 15; clone size: -; CDR3 protein: CASSLTGVSYNEQFF; CDR3 DNA: TGTGCCAGCAGTCTCACAGGAGTCTCCTACAATGAGCAGTTCTTC
D gene: -; J gene: TRBJ2-5; V gene: TRBV18; CDR3 length: 13; clone size: -; CDR3 protein: CASSYGPQETQYF; CDR3 DNA: TGTGCCAGCTCATATGGACCACAAGAGACCCAGTACTTC
D gene: -; J gene: TRBJ1-6; V gene: TRBV30; CDR3 length: 14; clone size: few; CDR3 protein: CAWSVDPADSPLHF; CDR3 DNA: TGTGCCTGGAGTGTCGACCCGGCGGATTCACCCCTCCACTTT
D gene: -; J gene: TRBJ1-1; V gene: TRBV6-5; CDR3 length: 10; clone size: -; CDR3 protein: CASIGQSAFF; CDR3 DNA: TGTGCCAGCATTGGACAGTCGGCTTTCTTT
D gene: -; J gene: TRBJ1-3; V gene: TRBV5-4; CDR3 length: 14; clone size: once; CDR3 protein: CARGGGEGRNTIYF; CDR3 DNA: TGTGCCCGAGGAGGGGGGGAAGGTAGAAACACCATATATTTT
D gene: TRBD2; J gene: TRBJ2-3; V gene: TRBV4-2; CDR3 length: 16; clone size: once; CDR3 protein: CASSPGTSGGADTQYF; CDR3 DNA: TGTGCCAGCAGCCCCGGGACTAGCGGTGGGGCAGATACGCAGTATTTT
D gene: TRBD1; J gene: TRBJ1-3; V gene: TRBV2; CDR3 length: 17; clone size: -; CDR3 protein: CASSPGTGLSSGNTIYF; CDR3 DNA: TGTGCCAGCAGTCCCGGGACAGGGCTCTCGTCTGGAAACACCATATATTTT
D gene: -; J gene: TRBJ1-5; V gene: TRBV7-9; CDR3 length: 12; clone size: -; CDR3 protein: CASSRTNQPQHF; CDR3 DNA: TGTGCCAGCAGCCGAACAAATCAGCCCCAGCATTTT
D gene: TRBD1; J gene: TRBJ1-2; V gene: TRBV5-6; CDR3 length: 15; clone size: -; CDR3 protein: CASSFGTAYNYGYTF; CDR3 DNA: TGTGCCAGCAGCTTCGGGACAGCATATAACTATGGCTACACCTTC
D gene: TRBD1; J gene: TRBJ2-7; V gene: TRBV7-2; CDR3 length: 15; clone size: -; CDR3 protein: CASSRRSTGDYEQYF; CDR3 DNA: TGTGCCAGCAGCCGCAGGTCGACAGGGGACTACGAGCAGTACTTC
D gene: TRBD1; J gene: TRBJ1-2; V gene: TRBV27; CDR3 length: 15; clone size: few; CDR3 protein: CASSFVQGGMRGYTF; CDR3 DNA: TGTGCCAGCAGTTTCGTGCAGGGGGGTATGAGGGGCTACACCTTC
D gene: -; J gene: TRBJ1-2; V gene: TRBV6-1; CDR3 length: 14; clone size: -; CDR3 protein: CASSPTGTSRGYTF; CDR3 DNA: TGTGCCAGCAGTCCGACCGGGACCTCGAGGGGCTACACCTTC
D gene: -; J gene: TRBJ2-1; V gene: TRBV14; CDR3 length: 13; clone size: -; CDR3 protein: CASSRDHYNEQFF; CDR3 DNA: TGTGCCAGCAGCCGGGACCACTACAATGAGCAGTTCTTC
D gene: TRBD1; J gene: TRBJ2-3; V gene: TRBV19; CDR3 length: 15; clone size: -; CDR3 protein: CASSIDRGSTDTQYF; CDR3 DNA: TGTGCCAGTAGTATAGACAGGGGGAGCACAGATACGCAGTATTTT
D gene: -; J gene: TRBJ2-1; V gene: TRBV13; CDR3 length: 12; clone size: -; CDR3 protein: CASSQGGLAELF; CDR3 DNA: TGTGCCAGCAGCCAAGGGGGCCTAGCGGAGCTCTTC
D gene: TRBD2; J gene: TRBJ2-1; V gene: TRBV9; CDR3 length: 15; clone size: -; CDR3 protein: CASSALAVSYNEQFF; CDR3 DNA: TGTGCCAGCAGCGCCCTAGCGGTCTCCTACAATGAGCAGTTCTTC
D gene: -; J gene: TRBJ1-2; V gene: TRBV7-9; CDR3 length: 13; clone size: -; CDR3 protein: CASSPQGGYGYTF; CDR3 DNA: TGTGCCAGCAGCCCACAGGGAGGCTATGGCTACACCTTC
D gene: TRBD1; J gene: TRBJ1-2; V gene: TRBV7-3; CDR3 length: 15; clone size: -; CDR3 protein: CASSVQGATSNGYTF; CDR3 DNA: TGTGCCAGCAGCGTACAGGGGGCAACCAGTAATGGCTACACCTTC
D gene: TRBD1; J gene: TRBJ2-7; V gene: TRBV5-4; CDR3 length: 14; clone size: -; CDR3 protein: CASRQKGGAYEQYF; CDR3 DNA: TGTGCCAGCAGACAGAAAGGGGGCGCGTACGAGCAGTACTTC
D gene: -; J gene: TRBJ1-4; V gene: TRBV11-2; CDR3 length: 15; clone size: -; CDR3 protein: CASSFSNSFNEKLFF; CDR3 DNA: TGTGCCAGCAGCTTTTCCAACAGCTTTAATGAAAAACTGTTTTTT
D gene: -; J gene: TRBJ1-1; V gene: TRBV19; CDR3 length: 15; clone size: -; CDR3 protein: CASSINWGGNTEAFF; CDR3 DNA: TGTGCCAGTAGTATAAATTGGGGCGGGAACACTGAAGCTTTCTTT
D gene: -; J gene: TRBJ1-4; V gene: TRBV5-1; CDR3 length: 13; clone size: -; CDR3 protein: CASRGGLHEKLFF; CDR3 DNA: TGCGCCAGCAGGGGAGGGTTACATGAAAAACTGTTTTTT
D gene: -; J gene: TRBJ1-2; V gene: TRBV19; CDR3 length: 15; clone size: -; CDR3 protein: CASSPGTQSYYGYTF; CDR3 DNA: TGTGCCAGTAGTCCCGGGACACAATCATACTATGGCTACACCTTC
D gene: TRBD1; J gene: TRBJ2-3; V gene: TRBV5-1; CDR3 length: 16; clone size: -; CDR3 protein: CASSLDGRGPTDTQYF; CDR3 DNA: TGCGCCAGCAGCTTGGATGGCAGGGGGCCGACAGATACGCAGTATTTT
D gene: -; J gene: TRBJ1-6; V gene: TRBV2; CDR3 length: 15; clone size: few; CDR3 protein: CASSGSGPANSPLHF; CDR3 DNA: TGTGCCAGCAGTGGGTCGGGGCCGGCTAATTCACCCCTCCACTTT
D gene: -; J gene: TRBJ1-2; V gene: TRBV28; CDR3 length: 13; clone size: -; CDR3 protein: CASNEQRQHGYTF; CDR3 DNA: TGTGCCAGCAATGAACAACGGCAGCACGGCTACACCTTC